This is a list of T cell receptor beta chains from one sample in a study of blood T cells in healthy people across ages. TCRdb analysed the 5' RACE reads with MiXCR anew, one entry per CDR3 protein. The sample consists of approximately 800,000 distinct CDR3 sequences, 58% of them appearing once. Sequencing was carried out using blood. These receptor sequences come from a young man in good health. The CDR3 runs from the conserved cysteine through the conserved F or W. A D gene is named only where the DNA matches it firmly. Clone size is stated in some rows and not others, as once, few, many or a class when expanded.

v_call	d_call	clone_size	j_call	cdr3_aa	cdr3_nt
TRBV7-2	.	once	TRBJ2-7	CASSSGRVEQYF	TGTGCCAGCAGCTCCGGACGTGTCGAGCAGTACTTC
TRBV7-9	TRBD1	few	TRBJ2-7	CASRPGQDEQYF	TGTGCCAGCAGGCCTGGACAGGACGAGCAGTACTTC
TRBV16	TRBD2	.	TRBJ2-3	CASSPGQREIFDTQYF	TGTGCCAGCAGCCCAGGGCAGCGGGAGATATTCGATACGCAGTATTTT
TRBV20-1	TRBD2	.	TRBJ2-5	CSALAGGPGNEQYF	TGCAGTGCCCTAGCGGGAGGGCCTGGCAATGAGCAGTACTTC
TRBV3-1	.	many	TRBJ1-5	CASSPGPNSNQPQHF	TGTGCCAGCAGCCCGGGCCCAAATAGCAATCAGCCCCAGCATTTT
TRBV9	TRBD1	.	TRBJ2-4	CASSGEGADKNIQYF	TGTGCCAGCAGCGGAGAGGGGGCCGACAAAAACATTCAGTACTTC
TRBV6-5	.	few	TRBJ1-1	CASYRSRDYTEAFF	TGTGCCAGCTATCGGTCCCGGGACTACACTGAAGCTTTCTTT
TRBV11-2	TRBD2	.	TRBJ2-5	CASSQSGRATETQYF	TGTGCCAGCAGCCAGAGCGGGAGGGCCACAGAGACCCAGTACTTC
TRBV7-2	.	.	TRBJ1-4	CASSLVGRDAEKLFF	TGTGCCAGCAGCTTAGTGGGTAGGGACGCTGAAAAACTGTTTTTT
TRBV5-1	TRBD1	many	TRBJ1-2	CASSLGQGADGYTF	TGCGCCAGCAGCCTGGGACAGGGGGCTGATGGCTACACCTTC
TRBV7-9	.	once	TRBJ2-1	CASSSDRLFNEQFF	TGTGCCAGCAGCTCAGACCGACTATTCAATGAGCAGTTCTTC
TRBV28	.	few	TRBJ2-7	CASSLLRSSYEQYF	TGTGCCAGCAGTCTACTAAGGAGCTCCTACGAGCAGTACTTC
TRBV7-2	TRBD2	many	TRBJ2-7	CASGYQFGTSGGYEQYF	TGTGCCAGCGGCTACCAATTTGGGACTAGCGGGGGGTACGAGCAGTACTTC
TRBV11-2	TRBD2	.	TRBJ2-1	CASSSLAGGQPKQFF	TGTGCCAGCAGCTCATTAGCGGGAGGGCAGCCTAAGCAGTTCTTC
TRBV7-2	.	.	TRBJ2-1	CASSLLGSSSYNEQFF	TGTGCCAGCAGCTTACTTGGCAGCAGCTCCTACAATGAGCAGTTCTTC
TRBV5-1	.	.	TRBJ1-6	CASSYGQPDSPLHF	TGCGCCAGCAGCTATGGACAGCCAGATTCACCCCTCCACTTT
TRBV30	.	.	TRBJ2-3	CAWMQGTQYF	TGTGCCTGGATGCAGGGTACGCAGTATTTT
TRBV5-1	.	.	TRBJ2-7	CASYSGSTSYEQYF	TGCGCCAGCTATTCCGGGAGTACGTCCTACGAGCAGTACTTC
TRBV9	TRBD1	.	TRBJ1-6	CASTPGQGNTPLHF	TGTGCCAGCACTCCGGGACAGGGAAACACACCCCTCCACTTT
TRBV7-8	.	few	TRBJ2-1	CASSLEGVADSYNEQFF	TGTGCCAGCAGCTTAGAGGGGGTAGCGGATTCCTACAATGAGCAGTTCTTC
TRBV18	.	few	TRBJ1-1	CASSTRGNTEAFF	TGTGCCAGCTCCACACGGGGGAACACTGAAGCTTTCTTT
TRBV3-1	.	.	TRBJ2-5	CASSSRAPWTQYF	TGTGCCAGCAGCTCCCGGGCCCCCTGGACCCAGTACTTC
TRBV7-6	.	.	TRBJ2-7	CASSLVSMVPYEQYF	TGTGCCAGCAGCTTAGTTTCCATGGTGCCCTACGAGCAGTACTTC
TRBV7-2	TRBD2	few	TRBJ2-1	CASSYLAGAYNEQFF	TGTGCCAGCAGCTATCTAGCGGGAGCCTACAATGAGCAGTTCTTC
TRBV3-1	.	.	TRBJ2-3	CASSQDVASAHIKQYF	TGTGCCAGCAGCCAAGATGTGGCTAGCGCGCATATCAAGCAGTATTTT
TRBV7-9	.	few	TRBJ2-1	CASSLSGAEQFF	TGTGCCAGCAGCCTCAGCGGAGCTGAGCAGTTCTTC
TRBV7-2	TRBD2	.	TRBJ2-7	CASSQGTSGGQRQYF	TGTGCCAGCAGCCAGGGGACTAGCGGGGGGCAACGGCAGTACTTC
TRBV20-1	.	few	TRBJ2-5	CSASKSGAETQYF	TGCAGTGCCAGCAAGTCGGGGGCCGAGACCCAGTACTTC
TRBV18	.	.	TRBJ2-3	CASSPRGYGRATDTQYF	TGTGCCAGCTCACCAAGAGGTTATGGGCGGGCAACAGATACGCAGTATTTT
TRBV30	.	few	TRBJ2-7	CAWSSGASYEQYF	TGTGCCTGGAGTTCCGGGGCTTCCTACGAGCAGTACTTC
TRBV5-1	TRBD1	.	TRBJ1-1	CASSFNRGATEAFF	TGCGCCAGCAGCTTTAACAGGGGAGCCACTGAAGCTTTCTTT
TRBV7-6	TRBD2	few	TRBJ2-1	CASQGLGSGEYNEQFF	TGTGCCAGCCAGGGCTTGGGTAGCGGGGAGTACAATGAGCAGTTCTTC
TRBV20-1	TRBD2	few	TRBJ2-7	CSAEPLRDYSYEQYF	TGCAGTGCGGAACCCCTGCGGGACTACTCCTACGAGCAGTACTTC